A single sample is the source of the 16 T cell receptor beta chains below, sequenced in a study of graft-versus-host responses after intestinal transplantation. Their cognate antigens are unknown. Sequencing used immunoSEQ multiplex PCR; TCRdb keeps in-frame clones, though not all of them. The data hold over 80,000 clones, with about 90% observed a single time. The sequences come from unstimulated CD8+ T cells sorted from spleen or lymph node cells, collected before transplant. These TCRs come from a human donor who was the organ donor for an intestinal transplant.

This clone was picked up one time. The CDR3 nucleotides read TGCGCCAGCAGCTTGAGGTTTGCAGGAAGCTACAATGAGCAGTTCTTC. Translation: CASSLRFAGSYNEQFF. This chain joins TRBV5-1 and TRBJ2-1, with D hard to call. Trimming took 1 base from V and 3 from J, leaving 14 bases between them. Germline CDR1 and CDR2: SGHRS and YFSETQ. The CDR3 spans 16 residues.

The rearrangement links TRBV6-5 to TRBJ2-7; possibly TRBD2 for D (5 bases). The germline CDR1 and CDR2 sequences are MNHEY and SVGAGI. V lost 0 bases and J lost 2, with 11 bases in between. This CDR3 comprises 15 residues. CDR3 loop: CASSYSGLPTYEQYF. The CDR3 region has the DNA TGTGCCAGCAGTTACTCTGGACTGCCCACCTACGAGCAGTACTTC.

V is TRBV2 and J is TRBJ2-3, with 8 bases aligning to TRBD2. This CDR3 has 13 amino acids. V dropped 6 bases and J dropped 5; count of bases not matched to a gene: 4. Germline-derived CDR1 and CDR2 are SNHLY and FYNNEI. This CDR3 is CASRAGAGDTQYF. DNA for the CDR3: TGTGCCAGCAGAGCGGGGGCCGGAGATACGCAGTATTTT.

The chain couples TRBV27 to TRBJ2-1; 11 bases are shared with TRBD2. Trimming at V came to 5 bases and at J to 7 bases, leaving 10 bases not matched to a gene. The CDR3 consists of 16 residues. The germline gives CDR1 MNHEY, CDR2 SMNVEV (reference sequence). The DNA for the CDR3 is TGTGCCAGCAGTCTCGTAGCGGGGGGGCCAAGGAATGAGCAGTTCTTC. It translates to CASSLVAGGPRNEQFF.

This chain uses TRBV28 with TRBJ1-4; 7 bases line up with TRBD1. This CDR3 is built from 17 residues. V dropped 5 bases and J dropped 0; count of bases not matched to a gene: 9. CDR1 MDHEN and CDR2 SYDVKM come from the germline V gene. CDR3 in DNA: TGTGCCAGCAGTATCCAAACAGGGGCCGCAACTAATGAAAAACTGTTTTTT. Amino acids: CASSIQTGAATNEKLFF.

J is TRBJ1-4 and V is TRBV5-5, with a possible D match to TRBD1 (5 bases). This CDR3 has 15 residues. Germline V gene lookup returns CDR1 SGHKS and CDR2 YYEKEE (reference sequence). The V gene lost 1 base and the J gene lost 6 bases, with 13 bases spanning the gap. CDR3 in DNA: TGTGCCAGCAGCTTGTCCGGGGGAGAGTATGAAAAACTGTTTTTT. Its protein product is CASSLSGGEYEKLFF.

The chain couples TRBV11-2 to TRBJ2-1, with 9 bases that match TRBD2. The CDR3 consists of 15 residues. Germline V gene data show CDR1 as SGHAT and CDR2 as FQNNGV. With 3 bases clipped from V and 8 bases from J, the junction kept 8 bases outside the gene matches. CDR3 nucleotides: TGTGCCAGCAGCTTTCACGGCGGGGGGGCTGATGAGCAGTTCTTC. This sequence encodes CASSFHGGGADEQFF.

The V and J genes are TRBV7-2 and TRBJ2-5; weak D call: TRBD1 (6 bases). CDR3 length: 15 residues. CDR1 SGHTA and CDR2 FQGNSA come from the germline V gene. Trimming stripped 3 bases from V and 3 bases from J, with 14 bases between. For the CDR3, the DNA is TGTGCCAGCAGCTTTGGGGGATACAGGGAAGAGACCCAGTACTTC. This sequence encodes CASSFGGYREETQYF.

The chain joins TRBV28 to TRBJ1-4; the match to TRBD1 covers 7 bases. The CDR3 is 14 residues long. Germline CDR1 reads MDHEN; CDR2 reads SYDVKM. J gave up 3 bases and V 7 bases, and 5 bases lay outside the gene matches. Written as DNA, the CDR3 is TGTGCCAGCACACGGACAGGCTCTAATGAAAAACTGTTTTTT. Protein product: CASTRTGSNEKLFF.

The count of this clone is one. The chain employs TRBV18 and TRBJ2-5; no definite D call. The J call could be wrong; TRBJ2-7 is a better fit for the DNA end. CDR1 is KGHSH, CDR2 LQKENI, per germline. This CDR3 has 12 amino acids. CDR3 protein: CASSSVSYEQYF. The CDR3, as DNA: TGTGCCAGCTCATCCGTTTCCTACGAGCAGTACTTC.

The CDR3: CASSLYRGSYEQYF. DNA of the CDR3: TGTGCCAGCAGTTTATATCGGGGATCCTACGAGCAGTACTTC. The chain links TRBV28 to TRBJ2-7; TRBD2 is a possible D gene (5 bases). This CDR3 region has 14 residues. CDR1 and CDR2 from the germline V gene are MDHEN and SYDVKM. Trimming took 1 base from V and 1 from J, leaving 8 bases between them.

The V and J genes are TRBV27 and TRBJ1-2; 12 bases are shared with TRBD1. Per germline, CDR1 MNHEY and CDR2 SMNVEV (reference sequence). This CDR3 comprises 13 residues. The trim removed 8 bases at V and 11 bases at J, leaving 9 bases unmatched. The CDR3 loop reads CASGAGTGGLYTF. DNA for the CDR3: TGTGCCAGCGGGGCCGGGACAGGGGGCCTTTACACCTTC.

This clone was seen only once. The genes are TRBV29-1 and TRBJ2-7; TRBD1 agrees at 9 bases. CDR1 is SQVTM and CDR2 is ANQGSEA in the germline V gene. J lost 1 base, V lost 1 base, and 5 bases had no gene match. The CDR3 totals 15 residues. The CDR3 nucleotides read TGCAGCGTTGAAGGCTTCGACAGGGGGTCCTACGAGCAGTACTTC. Translation: CSVEGFDRGSYEQYF.

V gene TRBV28 combines with J gene TRBJ1-5; 8 positions match TRBD1. The V segment lost 6 bases and the J segment 2 bases; nucleotides outside the gene matches: 9. Per germline, CDR1 MDHEN and CDR2 SYDVKM. The CDR3 length is 16 residues. In DNA form, the CDR3 reads TGTGCCAGCAGCTGGACAGGGACCGGCGGCAATCAGCCCCAGCATTTT. As protein: CASSWTGTGGNQPQHF.

The rearrangement links TRBV5-6 to TRBJ2-7, with 7 bases aligning to TRBD2. Germline trimming cut 5 bases from V and 1 base from J; bases unmatched to any gene: 15. Germline loops: CDR1 SGHDT, CDR2 YYEEEE. CDR3 length: 17 amino acids. CDR3 residues: CASSSTRGRAPSYEQYF. CDR3 sequence (DNA): TGTGCCAGCAGTTCGACGCGGGGGAGAGCACCTTCCTACGAGCAGTACTTC.

This clone has more than one count but fewer than ten. V gene TRBV4-3 combines with J gene TRBJ1-3; 9 bases align to TRBD1. This CDR3 has 15 amino acids. Germline trimming cut 6 bases from V and 3 bases from J; bases unmatched to any gene: 6. Germline loops: CDR1 LGHNA, CDR2 YSLEER. This CDR3 is CASREQGASGNTIYF. In nucleotides, the CDR3 is TGCGCCAGCAGGGAACAGGGGGCTAGTGGAAACACCATATATTTT.